This T cell receptor beta chain derives from a study of OX40 agonist ivuxolimab in advanced cancers. About the research overall: It was ivuxolimab, an agonistic anti-OX40 (CD134) antibody, that patients were treated with.

General study results and limits: Relative to CD4+, CD8+ T cells held more expanded clones on average. The authors also found low normalized T-cell clonal expansion in some nonresponders.

Comments on this clone: The antigen remains undetermined. This specimen includes other DNA sequences encoding the same CDR3.

V gave up 4 bases and J gave up 6 bases, with 13 bases separating them. The CDR3 is 14 amino acids. The germline V gene encodes CDR1 SEHNR and CDR2 FQNEAQ (reference sequence). Produced via immunoSEQ multiplex PCR; TCRdb's table is partial and in-frame only. The sample consists of 50,000 to 75,000 clones, 75% to 90% of them appearing once. If patients had autoimmune disease history or systemic immunosuppression, they were excluded. The TCR was taken from an adult with an advanced solid tumor such as melanoma, head and neck, liver or kidney cancer. The chain joins TRBV7-9 to TRBJ2-1, with D perhaps matching TRBD2 (6 bases). Material: CD4+ or CD8+ T cells sorted from blood, obtained in a trial of the OX40 agonist ivuxolimab. The CDR3 reads CASSSIGTANEQFF. The CDR3 coding sequence is TGTGCCAGCAGCTCAATTGGGACTGCCAATGAGCAGTTCTTC. The full variable domain, rest sourced from reference TRBV7-9 and TRBJ2-1, is DTGVSQNPRHKITKRGQNVTFRCDPISEHNRLYWYRQTLGQGPEFLTYFQNEAQLEKSRLLSDRFSAERPKGSFSTLEIQRTEQGDSAMYLCASSSIGTANEQFFGPGTRLTVL.